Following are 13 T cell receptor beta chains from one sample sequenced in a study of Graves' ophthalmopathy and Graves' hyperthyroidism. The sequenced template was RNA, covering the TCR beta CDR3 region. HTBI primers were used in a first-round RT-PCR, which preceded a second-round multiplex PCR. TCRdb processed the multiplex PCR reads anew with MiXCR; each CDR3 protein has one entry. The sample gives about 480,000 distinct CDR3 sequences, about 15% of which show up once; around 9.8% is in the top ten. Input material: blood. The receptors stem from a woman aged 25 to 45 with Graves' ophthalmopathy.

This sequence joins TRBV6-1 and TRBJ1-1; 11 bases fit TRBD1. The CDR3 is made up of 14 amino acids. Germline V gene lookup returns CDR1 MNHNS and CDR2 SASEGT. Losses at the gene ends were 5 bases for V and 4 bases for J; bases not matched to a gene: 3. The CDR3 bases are TGTGCCAGCAGTAAAGGGACAGGGGGCACTGAAGCTTTCTTT. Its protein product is CASSKGTGGTEAFF.

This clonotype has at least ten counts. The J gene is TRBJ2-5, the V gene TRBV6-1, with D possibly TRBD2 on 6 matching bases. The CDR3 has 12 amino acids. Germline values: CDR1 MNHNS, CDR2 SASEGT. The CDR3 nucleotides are TGTGCGGCCAGGAGGGTAAGAGAGACCCAGTACTTC. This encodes CAARRVRETQYF.

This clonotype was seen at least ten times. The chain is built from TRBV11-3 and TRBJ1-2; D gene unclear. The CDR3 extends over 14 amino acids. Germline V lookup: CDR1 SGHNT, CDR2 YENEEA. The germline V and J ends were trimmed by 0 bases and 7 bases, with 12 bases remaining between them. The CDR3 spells CASSLERTGPGYTF. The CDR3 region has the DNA TGTGCCAGCAGCTTAGAACGAACTGGCCCTGGCTACACCTTC.

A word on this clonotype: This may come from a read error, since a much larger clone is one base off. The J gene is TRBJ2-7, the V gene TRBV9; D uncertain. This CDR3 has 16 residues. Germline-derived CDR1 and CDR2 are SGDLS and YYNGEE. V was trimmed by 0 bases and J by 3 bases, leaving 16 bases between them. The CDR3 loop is CASSVVGRIGIYEQYF. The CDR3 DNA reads TGTGCCAGCAGCGTAGTAGGAAGAATCGGAATCTACGAGCAGTACTTC.

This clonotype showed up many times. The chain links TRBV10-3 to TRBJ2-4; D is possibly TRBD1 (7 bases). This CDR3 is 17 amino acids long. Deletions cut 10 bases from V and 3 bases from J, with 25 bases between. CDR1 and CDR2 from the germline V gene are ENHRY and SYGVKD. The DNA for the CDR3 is TGTGCCACCACGACAGGGATTGGGAGGAACGGCAAAAACATTCAGTACTTC. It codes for CATTTGIGRNGKNIQYF.

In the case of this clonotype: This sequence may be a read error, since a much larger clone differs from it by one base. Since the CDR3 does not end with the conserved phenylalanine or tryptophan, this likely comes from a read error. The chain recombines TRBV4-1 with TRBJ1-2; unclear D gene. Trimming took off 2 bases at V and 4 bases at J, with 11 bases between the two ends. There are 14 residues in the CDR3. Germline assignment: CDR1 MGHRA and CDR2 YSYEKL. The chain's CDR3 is CASSQSQRGYGYTV. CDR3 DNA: TGCGCCAGCAGCCAATCCCAGCGGGGCTATGGCTACACCGTC.

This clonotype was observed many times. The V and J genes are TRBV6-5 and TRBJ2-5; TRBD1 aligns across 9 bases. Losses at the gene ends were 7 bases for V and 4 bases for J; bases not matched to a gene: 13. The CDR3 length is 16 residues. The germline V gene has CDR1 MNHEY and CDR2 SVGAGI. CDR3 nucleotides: TGTGCCAGCATCGAGGACAGGGGTTACGAGGGAGAGACCCAGTACTTC. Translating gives CASIEDRGYEGETQYF.

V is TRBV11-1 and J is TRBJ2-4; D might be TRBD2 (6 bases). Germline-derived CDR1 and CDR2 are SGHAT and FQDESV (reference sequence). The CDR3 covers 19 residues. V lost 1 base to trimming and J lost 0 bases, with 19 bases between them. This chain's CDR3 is CASSLEQGGGFIAKNIQYF. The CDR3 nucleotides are TGTGCCAGCAGCTTAGAGCAGGGAGGAGGATTTATAGCCAAAAACATTCAGTACTTC. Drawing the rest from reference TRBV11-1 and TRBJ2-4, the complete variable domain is EAEVAQSPRYKITEKSQAVAFWCDPISGHATLYWYRQILGQGPELLVQFQDESVVDDSQLPKDRFSAERLKGVDSTLKIQPAELGDSAMYLCASSLEQGGGFIAKNIQYFGAGTRLSVL.

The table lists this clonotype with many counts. The CDR3 loop is CASSFAPPGSGANVLTF. The CDR3, as DNA: TGTGCCAGCAGTTTTGCCCCCCCGGGCTCTGGGGCCAACGTCCTGACTTTC. The chain is built from TRBV28 and TRBJ2-6; no firm D call. Germline CDR1 reads MDHEN; CDR2 reads SYDVKM. V was pared by 3 bases and J by 0 bases, with 12 bases between. The CDR3 consists of 17 residues.

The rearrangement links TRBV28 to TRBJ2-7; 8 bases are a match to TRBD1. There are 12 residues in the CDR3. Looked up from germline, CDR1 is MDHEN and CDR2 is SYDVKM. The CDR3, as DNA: TGTGCGACGGGACAGGCTAAGGTCGAGCAGTACTTC. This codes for CATGQAKVEQYF. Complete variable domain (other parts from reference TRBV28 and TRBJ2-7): DVKVTQSSRYLVKRTGEKVFLECVQDMDHENMFWYRQDPGLGLRLIYFSYDVKMKEKGDIPEGYSVSREKKERFSLILESASTNQTSMYLCATGQAKVEQYFGPGTRLTVT.

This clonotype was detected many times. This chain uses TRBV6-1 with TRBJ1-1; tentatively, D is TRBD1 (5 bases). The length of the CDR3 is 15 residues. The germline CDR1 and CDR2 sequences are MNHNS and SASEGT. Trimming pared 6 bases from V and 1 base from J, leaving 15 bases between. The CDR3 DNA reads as TGTGCCAGCAGAGGCTTAGGAGGGGCGAACACTGAAGCTTTCTTT. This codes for CASRGLGGANTEAFF.

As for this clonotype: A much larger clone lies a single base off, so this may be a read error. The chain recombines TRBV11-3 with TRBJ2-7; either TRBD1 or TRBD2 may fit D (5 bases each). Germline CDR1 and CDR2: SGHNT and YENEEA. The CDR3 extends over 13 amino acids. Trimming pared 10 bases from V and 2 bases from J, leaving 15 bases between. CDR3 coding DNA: TGTGCCACGGCCCGGGACGGGACCTACGAGCAGTACTTC. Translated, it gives CATARDGTYEQYF.

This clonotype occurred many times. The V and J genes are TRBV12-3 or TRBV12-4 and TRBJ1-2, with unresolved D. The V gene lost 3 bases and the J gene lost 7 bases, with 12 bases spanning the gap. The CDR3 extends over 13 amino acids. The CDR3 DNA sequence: TGTGCCAGCAGTTTTGGGCACGAGGGTGGCTACACCTTC. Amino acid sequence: CASSFGHEGGYTF.